Sequencing of this T cell receptor (beta chain) was carried out in a study of blood T cell repertoires in COVID-19. At the level of the study: Nucleic acid was either cDNA or gDNA, and it came from T cells, B-cell-depleted T cells, or PBMCs.

In the authors' workflow: Reference gene primers were amplified, and this amplification served to estimate nucleated cell counts. Sequenced by immunoSEQ multiplex PCR; TCRdb stores in-frame clones only, minus some. The V and J calls and clone size are taken from that table; D and trimming were inferred from the DNA. The table includes about 170,000 clones, about 92% detected once. The clonotype was recovered from a man under 40 with COVID-19, enrolled during active disease. Source material: peripheral blood.

The DNA of the CDR3 is TGTGCCAGCAGTTCCTGGACAGGGCTCGGCAATCAGCCCCAGCATTTT. It specifies CASSSWTGLGNQPQHF. V is TRBV6-6 and J is TRBJ1-5; TRBD1 matches at 8 bases. V shed 4 bases and J 2 bases; nucleotides not matched to a gene: 7. Germline CDR1 and CDR2: MNHNY and SVGAGI (reference sequence). This CDR3 is built from 16 residues.